One TCR beta chain is described in this entry. The target of this receptor is not known. No much larger clone is present one base from it, and per-base qualities are unavailable. The data are from a study of T cells after yellow fever vaccination (dated by TCRdb to about 2019). The study in broad terms: The SMART-Seq v4 Ultra Low Input RNA kit was used to prepare libraries from fractions with low cell numbers. Bulk PBMC replicates and cell subsets were isolated from blood drawn at multiple timepoints before and after both primary and secondary immunization. To follow T-cell clones before and after both primary and booster YFV17D yellow fever vaccination, bulk TCR alpha and beta repertoires underwent longitudinal sequencing. Two healthy male donors, one aged 18 to 29 and one aged 30 to 40 years, were included in the cohort. Broader findings and caveats from the paper: Computational filtering was required because FACS-sorted repertoires could contain abundant contaminating clonotypes from the bulk population. After the booster, most of the clones that had expanded following primary vaccination were detected again (roughly 97% of CD4 and around 90% of CD8), which suggests that memory was broadly maintained. The secondary T-cell response was found to be weaker but faster than the primary response, with a peak reached on day 5 rather than on day 15. A small fraction of clonotypes appeared in both the CD4 and CD8 compartments, likely as a result of convergent recombination. The study included only two donors, which limits how far the findings can be generalized.

According to the study, the label for this sample's treatment or condition signals: live attenuated yellow fever vaccine strain. At every blood-draw timepoint, two biological replicates of bulk PBMCs were collected. A standard Ficoll-Paque protocol was used to isolate PBMCs from peripheral blood. TriZol was used to extract RNA from bulk PBMCs, CD4 and CD8 fractions, and dextramer-positive and dextramer-negative fractions. TCR cDNA was synthesized by 5'RACE template switching, which introduced a universal primer site and unique molecular identifiers. Priming for cDNA synthesis came from both the TCR alpha and TCR beta constant segments. Two PCR steps were used to amplify libraries, with sample barcodes and sequencing adapters being added in the second step. Sequencing of the libraries was done on either Illumina HiSeq 2500 (2x100 bp) or NovaSeq (2x150 bp). As for the original processing: MIGEC was used to demultiplex reads and collapse the reads into UMI consensus sequences, and MiXCR was used for V(D)J alignment. Using edgeR on replicate PBMC samples, clonotypes were called vaccine-responding if FDR was below 0.01 and the log2 fold change was above 5 up to day 15. Each bulk clonotype was labeled CD4 or CD8 based on which sequenced repertoire, CD4 or CD8, contained the clonotype at higher abundance. The raw public reads went through TCRdb reprocessing: fastp at Q25, MiXCR clone calling, in-frame beta chains kept. Each CDR3 protein gets just one entry, which takes the most common genes and DNA from the rows behind it. In this record, the V and J calls reflect TCRdb's handling and not the investigators' own analysis. The sample table records 300,000 or so distinct CDR3 sequences; about 6.6% of these occur just once. Roughly a sixth of the sample is taken by the ten largest.

CDR3 length: 15 amino acids, cysteine to phenylalanine. The CDR3 DNA has 45 bases and is translated from base 1. Per the germline V gene (reference sequence), LGHDT is the CDR1 and YNNKEL is the CDR2. V loses 1 base, J loses 11 bases, and the germline ends lie 17 bases apart. The specimen was PBMCs, collected about 49 days after the first yellow fever vaccination. The rearrangement joined TRBV3-1 to TRBJ1-4, with the D gene not confidently named. This receptor was obtained from a man between 18 and 29 years old who received the YFV17D yellow fever vaccine. The CDR3: CASSQAAALMRKLFF. The sequence in DNA is TGTGCCAGCAGCCAAGCGGCAGCTCTAATGAGGAAACTGTTTTTT.